Only a few counts were recorded for the clone carrying this TCR beta chain. Antigen unknown. This record belongs to a study of T cells in Graves' hyperthyroidism and ophthalmopathy. The overall study: Peripheral blood collection took place at initial diagnosis, before any treatment.

General study results and limits: Blood also held most thyroid clonotypes expanded beyond 0.001.

Each patient was aged 18 to 65 and had newly diagnosed hyperthyroidism of under 2 months' duration. RNA transcripts provided the source from which TCR beta CDR3 regions were amplified. A set of HTBI primers served as the primers for a first-round RT-PCR of the TCR CDR3. TCRdb ran MiXCR on the multiplex PCR reads and lists one entry per CDR3 protein. There are around 690,000 distinct CDR3 sequences in the sample; around 15% occur only once, and 15% to 17% lies in the top ten. There are 15 residues in the CDR3. With V trimmed by 2 bases and J by 5 bases, 6 bases remained unmatched. The germline V gene has CDR1 ENHRY and CDR2 SYGVKD.

This sequence was found in a man aged 50 to 60 with Graves' hyperthyroidism. Sequencing was performed on blood. The rearrangement uses TRBV10-3 and TRBJ2-7; 10 nucleotides align to TRBD2. The DNA for the CDR3 is TGTGCCATCAGTGAGGTACTAGCGGGAAGCCACGAGCAGTACTTC. This codes for CAISEVLAGSHEQYF.